Described below is a single TCR beta chain sequence and its context. The data originate from a study of blood T cell repertoires in COVID-19. Background on the study: The analysed material was cDNA or gDNA that came from T cells, B-cell-depleted T cells, or PBMCs.

Data came from immunoSEQ multiplex PCR; TCRdb stores just in-frame clones and leaves some out. This table has some 330,000 clones, around 87% appearing once. Cohorts were assigned according to the clinical history that participants reported. The TCR sequence derives from a middle-aged man in a cohort exposed to, infected with or recovered from COVID-19 (not recorded which). The sample comprised PBMCs or T cells enriched from blood (not recorded which).

The CDR3 DNA follows: TGTGCCAGCAGAGGGACTTACGAGCAGTACTTC. It encodes CASRGTYEQYF. The chain recombines TRBV27 with TRBJ2-7, with D perhaps TRBD2 (6 bases). V was cut by 6 bases and J by 4 bases, with 7 bases left in between. The CDR3 spans 11 residues. The germline gives CDR1 MNHEY, CDR2 SMNVEV (reference sequence).